This T cell receptor (beta chain) was captured by sequencing in a study of cytomegalovirus exposure and HLA in healthy donors. In this sample, this clone turned up a few times. Its antigen is not known. This CDR3 comprises 15 residues. The germline V gene has CDR1 SEHNR and CDR2 FQNEAQ (reference sequence). With V trimmed by 7 bases and J by 1 base, 6 bases remained unmatched. This PCR relied on a set of 60 Vbeta primers and 13 Jbeta primers. Some clones are missing from TCRdb's copy, which holds only in-frame ones; the method was immunoSEQ multiplex PCR. The sample includes roughly 120,000 clones, more than 60% of them seen just once. Healthy bone marrow donors made up the donor group. Whole-study findings and limits: Earlier analysis found most TCR beta V segments productive about 87% or about 30% of the time. In a later analysis, HLA-associated TCR beta chains were more clonally expanded than equally common others. In a later analysis, a genetic analysis reported fewer productive-TCR N-insertions in an Asian-associated ancestry cluster than the cohort average.

The V and J genes are TRBV7-9 and TRBJ2-2; 7 nucleotides agree with TRBD1. This clonotype was obtained from a woman in her 40s in good health and CMV-seronegative. What was sequenced was PBMCs. The CDR3 loop is CASTKGAGNTGELFF. In DNA, the CDR3 is TGTGCCAGCACTAAGGGGGCAGGGAACACCGGGGAGCTGTTTTTT.